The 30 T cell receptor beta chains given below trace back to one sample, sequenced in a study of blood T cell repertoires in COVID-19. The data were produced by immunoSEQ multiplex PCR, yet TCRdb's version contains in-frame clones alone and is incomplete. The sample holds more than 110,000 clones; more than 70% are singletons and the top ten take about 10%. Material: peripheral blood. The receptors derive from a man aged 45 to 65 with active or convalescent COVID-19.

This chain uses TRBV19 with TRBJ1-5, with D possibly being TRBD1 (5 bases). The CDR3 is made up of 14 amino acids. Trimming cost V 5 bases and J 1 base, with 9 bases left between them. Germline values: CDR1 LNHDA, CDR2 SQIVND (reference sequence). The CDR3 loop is CASSQGLSNQPQHF. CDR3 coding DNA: TGTGCCAGTAGTCAGGGATTAAGCAATCAGCCCCAGCATTTT.

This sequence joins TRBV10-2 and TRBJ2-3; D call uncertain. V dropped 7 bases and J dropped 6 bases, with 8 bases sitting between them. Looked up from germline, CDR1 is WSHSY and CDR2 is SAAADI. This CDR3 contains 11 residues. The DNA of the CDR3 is TGCGCCAGCATTTCGCGGGATACGCAGTATTTT. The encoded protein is CASISRDTQYF.

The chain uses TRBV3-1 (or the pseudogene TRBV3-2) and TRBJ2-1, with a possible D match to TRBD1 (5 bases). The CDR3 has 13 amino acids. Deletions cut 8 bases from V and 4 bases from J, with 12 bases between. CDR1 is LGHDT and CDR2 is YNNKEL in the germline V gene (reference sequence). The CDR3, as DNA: TGTGCCAGCGGGGCCCAAGAATACAATGAGCAGTTCTTC. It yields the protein CASGAQEYNEQFF.

CDR3 amino acids: CATSDGRGIGYGYTF. As DNA, the CDR3 is TGTGCCACCAGTGATGGAAGGGGCATTGGCTATGGCTACACCTTC. The chain employs TRBV24-1 and TRBJ1-2; tentative D call: TRBD1 (5 bases). The length of the CDR3 is 15 residues. CDR1 is KGHDR and CDR2 is SFDVKD in the germline V gene. V gave up 3 bases and J gave up 4 bases, with 14 bases separating them.

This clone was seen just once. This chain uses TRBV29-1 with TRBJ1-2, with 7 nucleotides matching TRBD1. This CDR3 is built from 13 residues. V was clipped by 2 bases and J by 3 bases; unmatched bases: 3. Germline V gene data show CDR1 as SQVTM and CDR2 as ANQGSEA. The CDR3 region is CSVETTGHYGYTF. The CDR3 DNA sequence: TGCAGCGTTGAAACGACAGGGCACTATGGCTACACCTTC.

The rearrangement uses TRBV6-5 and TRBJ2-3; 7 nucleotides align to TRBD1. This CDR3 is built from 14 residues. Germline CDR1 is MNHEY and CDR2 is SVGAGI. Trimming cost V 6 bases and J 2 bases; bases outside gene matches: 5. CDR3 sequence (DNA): TGTGCCAGCAGACAACAGGGGTACACAGATACGCAGTATTTT. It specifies CASRQQGYTDTQYF.

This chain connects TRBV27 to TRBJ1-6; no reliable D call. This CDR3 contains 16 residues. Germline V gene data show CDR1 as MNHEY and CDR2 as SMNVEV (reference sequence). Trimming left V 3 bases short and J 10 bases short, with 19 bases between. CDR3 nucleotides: TGTGCCAGCAGTTTCCACGGGATAAAGGTTGGCTCACCCCTCCACTTT. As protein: CASSFHGIKVGSPLHF.

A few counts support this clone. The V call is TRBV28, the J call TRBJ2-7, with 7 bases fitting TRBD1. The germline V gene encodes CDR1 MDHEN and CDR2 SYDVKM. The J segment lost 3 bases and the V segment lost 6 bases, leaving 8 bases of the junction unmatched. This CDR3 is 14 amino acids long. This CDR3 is CASRPGGRIYEQYF. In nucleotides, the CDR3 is TGTGCCAGCAGACCAGGGGGAAGGATCTACGAGCAGTACTTC.

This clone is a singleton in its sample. The CDR3 DNA reads TGTGCCAGCAGTCAGTCTCAAGAGACCCAGTACTTC. Translation gives CASSQSQETQYF. This sequence joins TRBV5-5 and TRBJ2-5, with D unresolved. The germline gives CDR1 SGHKS, CDR2 YYEKEE (reference sequence). The CDR3 spans 12 residues. The ends were cut back, 5 bases at V and 2 bases at J, with 7 bases in the middle.

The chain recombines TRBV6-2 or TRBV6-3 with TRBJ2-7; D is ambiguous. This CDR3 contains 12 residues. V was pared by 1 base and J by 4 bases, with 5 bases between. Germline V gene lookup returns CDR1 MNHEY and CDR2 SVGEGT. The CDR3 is CASSYWAYEQYF. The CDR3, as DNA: TGTGCCAGCAGTTACTGGGCATACGAGCAGTACTTC.

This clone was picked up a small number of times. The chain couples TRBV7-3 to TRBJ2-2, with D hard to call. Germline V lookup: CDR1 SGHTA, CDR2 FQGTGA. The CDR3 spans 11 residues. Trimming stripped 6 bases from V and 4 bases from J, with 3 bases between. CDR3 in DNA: TGTGCCAGCAGTATCACCGGGGAGCTGTTTTTT. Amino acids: CASSITGELFF. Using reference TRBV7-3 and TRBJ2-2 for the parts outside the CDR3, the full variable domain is GAGVSQTPSNKVTEKGKYVELRCDPISGHTALYWYRQSLGQGPEFLIYFQGTGAADDSGLPNDRFFAVRPEGSVSTLKIQRTERGDSAVYLCASSITGELFFGEGSRLTVL.

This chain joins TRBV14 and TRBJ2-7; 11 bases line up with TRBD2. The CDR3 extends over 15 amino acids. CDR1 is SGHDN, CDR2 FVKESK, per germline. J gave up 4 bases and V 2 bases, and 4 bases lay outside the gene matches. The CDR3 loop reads CASSQKGLAGYEQYF. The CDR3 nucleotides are TGTGCCAGCAGCCAAAAAGGACTAGCGGGTTACGAGCAGTACTTC. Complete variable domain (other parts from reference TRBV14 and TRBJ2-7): EAGVTQFPSHSVIEKGQTVTLRCDPISGHDNLYWYRRVMGKEIKFLLHFVKESKQDESGMPNNRFLAERTGGTYSTLKVQPAELEDSGVYFCASSQKGLAGYEQYFGPGTRLTVT.

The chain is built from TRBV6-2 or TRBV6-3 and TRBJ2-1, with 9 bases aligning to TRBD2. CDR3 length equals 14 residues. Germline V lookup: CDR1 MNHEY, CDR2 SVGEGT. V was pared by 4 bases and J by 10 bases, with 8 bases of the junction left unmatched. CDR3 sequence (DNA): TGTGCCAGCAGTTTAATAGCGGGAGTATTGGAGCAGTTCTTC. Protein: CASSLIAGVLEQFF.

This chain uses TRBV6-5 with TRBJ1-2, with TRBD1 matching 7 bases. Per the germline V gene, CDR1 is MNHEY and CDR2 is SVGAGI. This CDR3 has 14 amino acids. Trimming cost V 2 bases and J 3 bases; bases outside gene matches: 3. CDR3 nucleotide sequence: TGTGCCAGCAGTTACACCGACAGGGACTATGGCTACACCTTC. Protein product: CASSYTDRDYGYTF.

CDR3 DNA sequence: TGTGCCAGCAGTGTCACAGGGGGCGAGGGCTACGAGCAGTACTTC. Encoded protein: CASSVTGGEGYEQYF. This chain joins TRBV28 and TRBJ2-7, with 9 nucleotides matching TRBD1. V lost 5 bases to trimming and J lost 3 bases; unmatched junction nucleotides: 8. In germline, CDR1 is MDHEN, CDR2 SYDVKM. This CDR3 is built from 15 residues.

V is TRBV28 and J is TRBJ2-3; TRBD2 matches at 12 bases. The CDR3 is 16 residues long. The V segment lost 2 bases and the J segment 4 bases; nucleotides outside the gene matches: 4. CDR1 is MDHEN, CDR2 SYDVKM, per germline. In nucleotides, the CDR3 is TGTGCCAGCAGTTTAGTTCGGACTAGCGGGGCAGATACGCAGTATTTT. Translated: CASSLVRTSGADTQYF.

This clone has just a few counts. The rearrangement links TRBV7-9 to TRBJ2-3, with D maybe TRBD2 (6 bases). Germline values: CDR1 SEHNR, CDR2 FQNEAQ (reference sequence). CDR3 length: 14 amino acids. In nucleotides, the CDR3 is TGTGCGGGGGAGGAGAACACGGGGACAGATACGCAGTATTTT. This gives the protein CAGEENTGTDTQYF.

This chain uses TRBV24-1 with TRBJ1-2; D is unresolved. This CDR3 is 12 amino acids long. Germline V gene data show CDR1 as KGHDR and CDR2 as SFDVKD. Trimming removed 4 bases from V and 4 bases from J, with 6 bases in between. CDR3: CATSDFSYGYTF. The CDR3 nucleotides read TGTGCCACCAGTGACTTCTCCTATGGCTACACCTTC.

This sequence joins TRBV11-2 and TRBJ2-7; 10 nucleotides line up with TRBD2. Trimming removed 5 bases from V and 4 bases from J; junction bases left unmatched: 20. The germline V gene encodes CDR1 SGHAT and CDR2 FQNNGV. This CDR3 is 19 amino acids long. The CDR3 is CASSPTGGLASGSMYEQYF. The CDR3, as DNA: TGTGCCAGCAGCCCCACGGGGGGGTTGGCTAGCGGGAGCATGTACGAGCAGTACTTC.

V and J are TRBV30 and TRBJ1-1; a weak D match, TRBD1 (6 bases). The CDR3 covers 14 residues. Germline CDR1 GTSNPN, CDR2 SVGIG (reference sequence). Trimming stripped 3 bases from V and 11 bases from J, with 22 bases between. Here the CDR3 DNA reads TGTGCCTGGAGAATCGGTTACAGGGAGACGTGGGCTTTCTTT. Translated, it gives CAWRIGYRETWAFF.

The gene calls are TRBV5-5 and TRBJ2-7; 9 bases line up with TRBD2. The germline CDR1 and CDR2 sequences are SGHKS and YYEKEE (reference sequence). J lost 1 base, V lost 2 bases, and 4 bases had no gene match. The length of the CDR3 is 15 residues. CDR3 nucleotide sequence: TGTGCCAGCAGCTTACTAGCGGGTTTTTCCTACGAGCAGTACTTC. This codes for CASSLLAGFSYEQYF.

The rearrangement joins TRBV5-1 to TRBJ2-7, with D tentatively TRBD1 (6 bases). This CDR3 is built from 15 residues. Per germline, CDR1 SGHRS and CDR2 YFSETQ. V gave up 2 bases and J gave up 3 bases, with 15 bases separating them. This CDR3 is CASSLDGTPRYEQYF. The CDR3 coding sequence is TGCGCCAGCAGCTTAGACGGGACACCTCGCTACGAGCAGTACTTC.

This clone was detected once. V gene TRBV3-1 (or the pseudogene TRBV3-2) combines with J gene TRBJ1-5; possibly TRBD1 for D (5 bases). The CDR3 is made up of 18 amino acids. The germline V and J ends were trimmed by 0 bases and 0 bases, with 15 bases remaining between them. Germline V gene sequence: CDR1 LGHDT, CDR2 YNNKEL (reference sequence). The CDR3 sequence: CASSQDDRKGNSNQPQHF. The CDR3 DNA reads TGTGCCAGCAGCCAAGATGACAGAAAGGGGAATAGCAATCAGCCCCAGCATTTT.

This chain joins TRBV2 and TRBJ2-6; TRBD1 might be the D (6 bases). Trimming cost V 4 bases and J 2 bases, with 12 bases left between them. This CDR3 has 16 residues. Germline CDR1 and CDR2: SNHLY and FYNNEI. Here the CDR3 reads CASSVQGIAGANVLTF. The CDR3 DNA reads TGTGCCAGCAGTGTACAGGGTATCGCTGGGGCCAACGTCCTGACTTTC.

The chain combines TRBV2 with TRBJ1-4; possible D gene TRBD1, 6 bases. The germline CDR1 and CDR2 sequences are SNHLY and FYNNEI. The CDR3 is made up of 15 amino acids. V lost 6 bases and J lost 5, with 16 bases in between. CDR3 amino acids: CASRTSGAWNEKLFF. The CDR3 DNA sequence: TGTGCCAGCAGGACCTCAGGGGCCTGGAATGAAAAACTGTTTTTT.

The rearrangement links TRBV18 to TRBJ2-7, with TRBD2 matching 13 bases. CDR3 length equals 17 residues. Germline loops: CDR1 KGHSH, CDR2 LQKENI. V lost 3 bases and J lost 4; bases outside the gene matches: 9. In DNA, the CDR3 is TGTGCCAGCTCACCGCGCTTAACTAGCGGGAGGGATTACGAGCAGTACTTC. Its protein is CASSPRLTSGRDYEQYF. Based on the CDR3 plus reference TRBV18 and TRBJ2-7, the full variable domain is NAGVMQNPRHLVRRRGQEARLRCSPMKGHSHVYWYRQLPEEGLKFMVYLQKENIIDESGMPKERFSAEFPKEGPSILRIQQVVRGDSAAYFCASSPRLTSGRDYEQYFGPGTRLTVT.

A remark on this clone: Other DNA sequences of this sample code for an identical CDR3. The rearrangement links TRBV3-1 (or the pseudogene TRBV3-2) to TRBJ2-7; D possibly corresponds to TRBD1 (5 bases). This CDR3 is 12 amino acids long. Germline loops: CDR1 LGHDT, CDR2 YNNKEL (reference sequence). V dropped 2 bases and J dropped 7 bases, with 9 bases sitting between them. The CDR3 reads CASSQTGDEQYF. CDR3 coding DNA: TGTGCCAGCAGCCAAACAGGCGATGAGCAGTACTTC.

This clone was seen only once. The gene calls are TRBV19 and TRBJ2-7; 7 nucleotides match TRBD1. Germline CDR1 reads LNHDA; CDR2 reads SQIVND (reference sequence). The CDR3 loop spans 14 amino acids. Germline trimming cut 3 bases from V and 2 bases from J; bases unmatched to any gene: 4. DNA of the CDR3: TGTGCCAGTAGTATCTTAGGACAGGCCTACGAGCAGTACTTC. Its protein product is CASSILGQAYEQYF.

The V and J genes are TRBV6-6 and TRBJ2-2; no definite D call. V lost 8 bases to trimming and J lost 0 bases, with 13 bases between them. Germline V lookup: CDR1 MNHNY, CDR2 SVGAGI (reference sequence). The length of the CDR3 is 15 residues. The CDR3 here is CASYPENTNTGELFF. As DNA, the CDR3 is TGTGCCAGCTACCCGGAGAATACGAACACCGGGGAGCTGTTTTTT.

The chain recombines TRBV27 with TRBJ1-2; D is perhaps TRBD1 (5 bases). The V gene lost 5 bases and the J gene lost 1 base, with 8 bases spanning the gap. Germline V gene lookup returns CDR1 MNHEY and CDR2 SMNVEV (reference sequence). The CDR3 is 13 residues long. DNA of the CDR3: TGTGCCAGCAGTCCCCAGGGTAACTATGGCTACACCTTC. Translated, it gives CASSPQGNYGYTF.